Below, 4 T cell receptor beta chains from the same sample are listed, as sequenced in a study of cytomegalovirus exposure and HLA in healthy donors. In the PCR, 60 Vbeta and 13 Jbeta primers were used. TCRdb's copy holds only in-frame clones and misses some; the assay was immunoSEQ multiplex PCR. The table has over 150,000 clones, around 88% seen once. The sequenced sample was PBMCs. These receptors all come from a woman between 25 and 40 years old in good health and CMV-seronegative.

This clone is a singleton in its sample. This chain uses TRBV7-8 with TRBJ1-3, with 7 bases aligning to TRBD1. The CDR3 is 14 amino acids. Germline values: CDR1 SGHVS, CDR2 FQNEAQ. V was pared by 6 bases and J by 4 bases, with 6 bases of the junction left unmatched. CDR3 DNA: TGTGCCAGCAGAGGGGGCAGGGGGGGAAACACCATATATTTT. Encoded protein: CASRGGRGGNTIYF.

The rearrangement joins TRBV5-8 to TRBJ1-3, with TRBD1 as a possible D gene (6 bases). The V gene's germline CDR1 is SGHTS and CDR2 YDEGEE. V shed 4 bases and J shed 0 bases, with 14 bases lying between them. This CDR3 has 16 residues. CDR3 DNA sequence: TGTGCCAGCAGCCTTCCGGGGGGCTCCTCTGGAAACACCATATATTTT. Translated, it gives CASSLPGGSSGNTIYF. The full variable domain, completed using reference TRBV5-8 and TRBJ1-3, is EAGVTQSPTHLIKTRGQQATLRCSPISGHTSVYWYQQALGLGLQFLLWYDEGEERNRGNFPPRFSGRQFPNYSSELNVNALELEDSALYLCASSLPGGSSGNTIYFGEGSWLTVV.

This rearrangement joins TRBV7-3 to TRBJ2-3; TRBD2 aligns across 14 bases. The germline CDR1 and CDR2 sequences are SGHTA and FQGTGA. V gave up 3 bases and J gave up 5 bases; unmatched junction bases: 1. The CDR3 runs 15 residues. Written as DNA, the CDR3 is TGTGCCAGCAGCTTGACTAGCGGGAGGGTAGATACGCAGTATTTT. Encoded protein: CASSLTSGRVDTQYF.

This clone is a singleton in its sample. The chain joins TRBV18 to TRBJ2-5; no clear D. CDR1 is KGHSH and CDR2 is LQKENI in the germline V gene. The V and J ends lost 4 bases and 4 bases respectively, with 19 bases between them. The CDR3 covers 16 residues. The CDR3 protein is CASSREVSLAGETQYF. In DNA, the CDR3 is TGTGCCAGCTCACGCGAGGTCTCTTTAGCCGGAGAGACCCAGTACTTC.